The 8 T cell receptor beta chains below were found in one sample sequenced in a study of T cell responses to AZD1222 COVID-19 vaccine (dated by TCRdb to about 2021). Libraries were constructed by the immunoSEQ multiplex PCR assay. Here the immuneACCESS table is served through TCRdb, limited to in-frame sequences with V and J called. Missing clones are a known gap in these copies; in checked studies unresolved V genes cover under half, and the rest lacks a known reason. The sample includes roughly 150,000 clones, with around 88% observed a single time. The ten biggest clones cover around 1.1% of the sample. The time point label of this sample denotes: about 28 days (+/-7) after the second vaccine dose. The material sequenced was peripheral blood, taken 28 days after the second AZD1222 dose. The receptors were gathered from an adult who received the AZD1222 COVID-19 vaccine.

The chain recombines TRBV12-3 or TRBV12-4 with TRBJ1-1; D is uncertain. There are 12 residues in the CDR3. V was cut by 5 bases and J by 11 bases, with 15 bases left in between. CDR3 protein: CASSQSNQGAFF. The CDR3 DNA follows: TGTGCCAGCAGTCAGTCCAATCAAGGGGCTTTCTTT.

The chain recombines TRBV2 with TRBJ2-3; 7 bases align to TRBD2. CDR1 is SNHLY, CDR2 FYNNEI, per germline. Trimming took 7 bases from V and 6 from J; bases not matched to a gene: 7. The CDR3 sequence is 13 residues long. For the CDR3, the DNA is TGTGCCAGCACCCGGGACTACTCGGATACGCAGTATTTT. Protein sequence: CASTRDYSDTQYF.

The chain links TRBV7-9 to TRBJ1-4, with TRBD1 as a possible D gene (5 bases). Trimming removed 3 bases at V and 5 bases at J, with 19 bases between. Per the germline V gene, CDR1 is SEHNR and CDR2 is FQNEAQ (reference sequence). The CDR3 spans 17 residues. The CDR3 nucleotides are TGTGCCAGCAGCTTCACTCCCGGACAAGCGAAAAATGAAAAACTGTTTTTT. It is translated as CASSFTPGQAKNEKLFF.

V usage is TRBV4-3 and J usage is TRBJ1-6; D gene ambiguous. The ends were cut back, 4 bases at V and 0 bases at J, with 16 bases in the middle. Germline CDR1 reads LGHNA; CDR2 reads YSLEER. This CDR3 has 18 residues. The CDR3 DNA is TGCGCCAGCAGCCGTACTGTCTGGGAGAGCTCCTATAATTCACCCCTCCACTTT. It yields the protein CASSRTVWESSYNSPLHF.

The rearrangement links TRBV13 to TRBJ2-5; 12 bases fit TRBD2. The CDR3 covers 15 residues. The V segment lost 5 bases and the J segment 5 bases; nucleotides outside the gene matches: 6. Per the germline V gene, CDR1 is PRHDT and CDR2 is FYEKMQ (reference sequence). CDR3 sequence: CASSPGLAGRETQYF. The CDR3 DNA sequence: TGTGCCAGCAGCCCTGGACTAGCGGGGAGGGAGACCCAGTACTTC.

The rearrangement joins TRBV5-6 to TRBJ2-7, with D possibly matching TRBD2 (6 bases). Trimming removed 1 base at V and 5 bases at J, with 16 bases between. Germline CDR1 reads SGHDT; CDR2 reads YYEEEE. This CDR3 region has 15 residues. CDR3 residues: CASSLPGDIGDEQYF. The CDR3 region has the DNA TGTGCCAGCAGCTTGCCGGGGGATATTGGAGACGAGCAGTACTTC.

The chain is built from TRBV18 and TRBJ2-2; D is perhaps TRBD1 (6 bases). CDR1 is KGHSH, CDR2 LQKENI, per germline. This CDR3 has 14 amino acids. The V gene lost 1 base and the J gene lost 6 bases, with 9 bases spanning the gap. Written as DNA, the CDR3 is TGTGCCAGCTCACCACGACAGGCCCCCGGGGAGCTGTTTTTT. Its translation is CASSPRQAPGELFF.

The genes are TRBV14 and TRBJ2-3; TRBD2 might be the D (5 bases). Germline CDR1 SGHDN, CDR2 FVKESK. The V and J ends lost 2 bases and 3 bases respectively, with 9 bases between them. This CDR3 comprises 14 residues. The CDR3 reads CASSQWTETDTQYF. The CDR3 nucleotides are TGTGCCAGCAGCCAATGGACTGAAACAGATACGCAGTATTTT. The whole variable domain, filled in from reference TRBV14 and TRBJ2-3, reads EAGVTQFPSHSVIEKGQTVTLRCDPISGHDNLYWYRRVMGKEIKFLLHFVKESKQDESGMPNNRFLAERTGGTYSTLKVQPAELEDSGVYFCASSQWTETDTQYFGPGTRLTVL.